Given below is one T cell receptor beta chain in context. Its antigen is currently unknown. V trimming: 0 bases; J trimming: 1 base; junction bases outside the gene matches: 4. The CDR3 has 16 residues. Germline V CDR1 and CDR2: LNHDA, SQIVND (reference sequence). This sample was taken from a study of CD8+CD57+ T cells in acquired aplastic anemia. General study findings and limits: In CD8+ cells, Simpson's diversity showed no significant difference between patients and controls.

The use of genomic DNA as template underpinned the TCR beta VDJ and CDR3 profiling. A single record per CDR3 protein comes from TCRdb applying MiXCR to the reads. The table has more than 250,000 distinct CDR3 sequences, around 60% seen once. This clonotype was sampled from a human donor with severe aplastic anemia or a healthy control (not recorded which). The sequenced material came from sorted CD4+, CD8+, or CD8+CD57+ T cells (not recorded which) from PBMCs. The V gene is TRBV19, the J gene TRBJ2-5, with TRBD1 matching over 8 bases. This CDR3 is CASSIEGRGPQETQYF. The CDR3 DNA reads as TGTGCCAGTAGTATAGAGGGCAGGGGGCCCCAAGAGACCCAGTACTTC.